This T cell receptor (beta chain) originates from a study of chemoradiotherapy in HPV16-positive cancers. The wider study: A couple of HPV16-positive patients' cells yielded candidate HPV-specific clones and common motifs. General observations from the study: Candidate HPV-specific clones and E7-related TCR motifs grew in tumor during treatment.

The table came from immunoSEQ multiplex PCR; TCRdb's copy has only in-frame clones and leaves some out. The profile shows about 3,300 clones, around 70% of them singletons. The CDR3 consists of 12 residues. Deletions cut 4 bases from V and 2 bases from J, with 5 bases between. CDR1 is SNHLY and CDR2 is FYNNEI in the germline V gene. Repertoires were sampled repeatedly during chemoradiotherapy. Concerning this clone: The target antigen is unknown.

The chain couples TRBV2 to TRBJ1-2; D is uncertain. This specimen was taken from a patient who underwent chemoradiotherapy. This TCR derives from a human donor with HPV-associated anogenital cancer. The CDR3 DNA reads as TGTGCCAGCAGTGTCCAGAACTATGGCTACACCTTC. It specifies CASSVQNYGYTF.